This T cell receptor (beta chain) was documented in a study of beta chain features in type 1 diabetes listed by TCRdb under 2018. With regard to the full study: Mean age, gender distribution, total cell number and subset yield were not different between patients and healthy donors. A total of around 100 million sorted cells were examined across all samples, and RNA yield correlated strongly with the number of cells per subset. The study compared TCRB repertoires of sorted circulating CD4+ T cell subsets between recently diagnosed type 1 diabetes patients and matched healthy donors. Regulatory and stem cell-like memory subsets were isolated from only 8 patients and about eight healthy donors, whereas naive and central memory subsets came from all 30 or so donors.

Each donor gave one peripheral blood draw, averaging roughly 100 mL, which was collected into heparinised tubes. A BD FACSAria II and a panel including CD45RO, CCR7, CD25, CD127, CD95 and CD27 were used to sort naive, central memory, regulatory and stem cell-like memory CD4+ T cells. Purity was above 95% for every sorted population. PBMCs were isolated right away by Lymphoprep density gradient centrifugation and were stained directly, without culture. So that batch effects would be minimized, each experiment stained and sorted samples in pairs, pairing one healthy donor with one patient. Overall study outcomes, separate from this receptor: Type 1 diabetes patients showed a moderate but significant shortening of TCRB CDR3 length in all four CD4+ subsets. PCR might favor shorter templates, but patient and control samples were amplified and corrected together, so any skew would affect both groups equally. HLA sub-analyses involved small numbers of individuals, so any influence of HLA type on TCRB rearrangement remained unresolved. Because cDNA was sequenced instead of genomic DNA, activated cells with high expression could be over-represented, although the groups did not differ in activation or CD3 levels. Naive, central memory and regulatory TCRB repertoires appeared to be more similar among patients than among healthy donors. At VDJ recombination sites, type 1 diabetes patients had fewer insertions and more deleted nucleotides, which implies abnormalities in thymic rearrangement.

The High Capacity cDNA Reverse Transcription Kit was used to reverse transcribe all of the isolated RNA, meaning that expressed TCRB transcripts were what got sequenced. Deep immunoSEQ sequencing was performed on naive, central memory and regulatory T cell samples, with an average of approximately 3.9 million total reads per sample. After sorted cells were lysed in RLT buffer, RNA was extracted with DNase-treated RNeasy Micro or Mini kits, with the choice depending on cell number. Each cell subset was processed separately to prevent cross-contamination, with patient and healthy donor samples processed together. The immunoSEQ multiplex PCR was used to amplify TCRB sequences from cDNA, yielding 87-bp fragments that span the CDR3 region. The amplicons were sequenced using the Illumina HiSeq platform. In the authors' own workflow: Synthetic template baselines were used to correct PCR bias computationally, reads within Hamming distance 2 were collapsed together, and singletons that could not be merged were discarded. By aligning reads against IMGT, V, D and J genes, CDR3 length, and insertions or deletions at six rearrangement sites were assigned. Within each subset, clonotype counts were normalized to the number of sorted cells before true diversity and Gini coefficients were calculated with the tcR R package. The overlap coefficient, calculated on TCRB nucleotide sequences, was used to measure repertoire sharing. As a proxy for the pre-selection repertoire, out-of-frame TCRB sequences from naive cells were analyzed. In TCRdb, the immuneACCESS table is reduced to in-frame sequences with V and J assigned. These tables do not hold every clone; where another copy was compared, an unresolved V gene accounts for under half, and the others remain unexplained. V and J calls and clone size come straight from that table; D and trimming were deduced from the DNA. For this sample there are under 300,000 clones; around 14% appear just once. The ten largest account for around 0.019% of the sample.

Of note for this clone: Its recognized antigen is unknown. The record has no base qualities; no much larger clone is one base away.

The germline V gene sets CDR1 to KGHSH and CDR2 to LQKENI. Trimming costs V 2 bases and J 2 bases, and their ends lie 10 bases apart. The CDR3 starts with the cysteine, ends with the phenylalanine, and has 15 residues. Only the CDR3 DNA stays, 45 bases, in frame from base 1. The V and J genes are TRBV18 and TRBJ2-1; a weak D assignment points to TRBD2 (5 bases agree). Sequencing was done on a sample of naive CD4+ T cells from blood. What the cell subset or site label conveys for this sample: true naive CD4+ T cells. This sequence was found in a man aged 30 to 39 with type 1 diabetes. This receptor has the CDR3 CASSPVLEAYNEQFF. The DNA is TGTGCCAGCTCACCAGTACTAGAGGCCTACAATGAGCAGTTCTTC.